This entry features one T cell receptor (beta chain) sequence. There is no known antigen for this receptor. No clone much larger than this one lies a single base away; base qualities are absent. What this sample's treatment or condition label stands for: in vitro stimulation with specific CMV peptide epitopes to enrich CMV-specific T cells. The data were taken from a study of T cell repertoires in cytomegalovirus infection (dated by TCRdb to between 2018 and 2021). Background for the entire study: The peptide stimulations were aimed at well-studied HLA-B-restricted epitopes as well as recently identified HLA-C-restricted CMV epitopes, whose presentation resists viral immunomodulation. Donor HLA type was relevant to the analysis, as public TCR beta signatures indicated carriage of CMV infection together with the matching HLA type.

Overall results and qualifications from the work: The ex vivo response was dominated by HLA-C-restricted CMV-specific TCR beta clonotypes, and the single most frequent clonotype in two of eight donors was supplied by these HLA-C-restricted clonotypes. Cumulative frequency of public TCR beta family members discriminated carriers of CMV infection plus the relevant HLA type in this cohort and an independent 352-donor cohort.

TCRdb names Illumina HiSeq 1500 as the instrument used. TCRdb redid the processing of the public reads, applying fastp at Q25 and MiXCR, and retained in-frame beta chains. Here each entry gathers all rows of one CDR3 protein and keeps the most common genes and DNA. The sample table holds some 480,000 distinct CDR3 sequences, of which 30% to 40% were seen once. About 17% of the sample rests with the top ten. There are 19 amino acids in the CDR3, from cysteine to phenylalanine inclusive. Only the CDR3 DNA is retained, 57 bases long and in frame from the first base. CDR1 and CDR2 (SQVTM, ANQGSEA) derive from the germline V gene. Trimming removed 5 bases from V and 0 bases from J; the gene matches leave 18 bases unexplained.

The source of this sequence is a human donor in good health (CMV status not recorded). Some clones in this sample may be carry-over from other donors' samples. The chain is assembled from TRBV29-1 and TRBJ2-7, and 11 bases in between align with TRBD2. Sample: cultured PBMCs, taken from culture after CMV antigen stimulation. CDR3 loop: CSVLKLPRLAGSFSYEQYF. The DNA is as follows: TGCAGCGTTCTGAAACTACCTAGACTAGCGGGATCCTTCTCCTACGAGCAGTACTTC.